A selection of T cell receptor beta chains follows, all from one sample in a study of blood T cell repertoires in COVID-19. Measured with immunoSEQ multiplex PCR; TCRdb has only the in-frame clones, and not every one. In the table there are 200,000 to 250,000 clones, about 85% of which are singletons. The sequencing input was peripheral blood. These receptors all stem from a man between 65 and 85 years old with acute or convalescent COVID-19. Both conserved end residues are part of each CDR3. A D gene is named only where the DNA matches it firmly. Size tells how often a clone was seen (once, few, many) or the class of an expanded clone, and some rows leave it out.

d_call j_call clone_size v_call cdr3_nt cdr3_aa
NA TRBJ1-1 NA TRBV7-9 TGTGCCAGCAGCTTTGGGCAGAGGAACACTGAAGCTTTCTTT CASSFGQRNTEAFF
NA TRBJ2-5 few TRBV21-1 TGTGCCAGCAGCAATTGGGTGGCTAGCGGGGGAGGTCAAGAGACCCAGTACTTC CASSNWVASGGGQETQYF
TRBD1 TRBJ1-1 NA TRBV7-2 TGTGCCAGCAGCTTAGGTGGGACAGGGGTCACTGAAGCTTTCTTT CASSLGGTGVTEAFF
NA TRBJ2-5 NA TRBV19 TGTGCCAGTAGTATAGGACAGCCTGGCCAAGAGACCCAGTACTTC CASSIGQPGQETQYF
TRBD1 TRBJ2-5 NA TRBV5-4 TGTGCCAGCAGCTTCGGACAGGGGACCCAGTACTTC CASSFGQGTQYF
NA TRBJ1-5 NA TRBV28 TGTGCCAGCACGAGCGGGACGAACTTAGGCAATCAGCCCCAGCATTTT CASTSGTNLGNQPQHF
TRBD1 TRBJ1-1 few TRBV5-1 TGCGCCAGCAGCTTTACAGGGGACACTGAAGCTTTCTTT CASSFTGDTEAFF
NA TRBJ1-1 NA TRBV7-3 TGTGCCAGCAGCTTAGGGGAGGGGTCTGAAGCTTTCTTT CASSLGEGSEAFF
NA TRBJ2-7 NA TRBV6-6 TGTGCCAGCAGTTTGGGGACGGGAGCCTACGAGCAGTACTTC CASSLGTGAYEQYF
NA TRBJ2-7 few TRBV7-3 TGTGCCAGCAGCTTATCAGGCTCCACCGAGCAGTACTTC CASSLSGSTEQYF
TRBD1 TRBJ1-5 NA TRBV2 TGTGCTTCGCGCCGGGACAGTAATAGCAATCAGCCCCAGCATTTT CASRRDSNSNQPQHF
NA TRBJ1-5 NA TRBV5-1 TGCGCCAGCAGCTTGGACAAGAATCAGCCCCAGCATTTT CASSLDKNQPQHF
NA TRBJ1-5 NA TRBV12-3/TRBV12-4 TGTGCCAGCAGTTTCCGTTATCAGCCCCAGCATTTT CASSFRYQPQHF
NA TRBJ2-2 NA TRBV6-4 TGTGCCAGCAGTGCCAACATGAACACCGGGGAGCTGTTTTTT CASSANMNTGELFF
TRBD1 TRBJ2-7 few TRBV30 TGTGCAGGAAAGGGACAGGGTCCCTACGAGCAGTACTTC CAGKGQGPYEQYF
TRBD1 TRBJ2-2 NA TRBV20-1 TGCAGTGCTAGTTGGGGGACAGGGCGGACCGGGGAGCTGTTTTTT CSASWGTGRTGELFF
TRBD2 TRBJ2-1 NA TRBV11-3 TGTGCCAGCAGCTTGGGAACGCTTAGCGGGAGGGGCAATGAGCAGTTCTTC CASSLGTLSGRGNEQFF
NA TRBJ2-1 NA TRBV28 TGTGCCAGCAGTTTATTTCAACAGAAAGAGCAGTTCTTC CASSLFQQKEQFF
TRBD1 TRBJ2-2 NA TRBV30 TGTGCCTGGAGACAGGGGGCGAACACCGGGGAGCTGTTTTTT CAWRQGANTGELFF